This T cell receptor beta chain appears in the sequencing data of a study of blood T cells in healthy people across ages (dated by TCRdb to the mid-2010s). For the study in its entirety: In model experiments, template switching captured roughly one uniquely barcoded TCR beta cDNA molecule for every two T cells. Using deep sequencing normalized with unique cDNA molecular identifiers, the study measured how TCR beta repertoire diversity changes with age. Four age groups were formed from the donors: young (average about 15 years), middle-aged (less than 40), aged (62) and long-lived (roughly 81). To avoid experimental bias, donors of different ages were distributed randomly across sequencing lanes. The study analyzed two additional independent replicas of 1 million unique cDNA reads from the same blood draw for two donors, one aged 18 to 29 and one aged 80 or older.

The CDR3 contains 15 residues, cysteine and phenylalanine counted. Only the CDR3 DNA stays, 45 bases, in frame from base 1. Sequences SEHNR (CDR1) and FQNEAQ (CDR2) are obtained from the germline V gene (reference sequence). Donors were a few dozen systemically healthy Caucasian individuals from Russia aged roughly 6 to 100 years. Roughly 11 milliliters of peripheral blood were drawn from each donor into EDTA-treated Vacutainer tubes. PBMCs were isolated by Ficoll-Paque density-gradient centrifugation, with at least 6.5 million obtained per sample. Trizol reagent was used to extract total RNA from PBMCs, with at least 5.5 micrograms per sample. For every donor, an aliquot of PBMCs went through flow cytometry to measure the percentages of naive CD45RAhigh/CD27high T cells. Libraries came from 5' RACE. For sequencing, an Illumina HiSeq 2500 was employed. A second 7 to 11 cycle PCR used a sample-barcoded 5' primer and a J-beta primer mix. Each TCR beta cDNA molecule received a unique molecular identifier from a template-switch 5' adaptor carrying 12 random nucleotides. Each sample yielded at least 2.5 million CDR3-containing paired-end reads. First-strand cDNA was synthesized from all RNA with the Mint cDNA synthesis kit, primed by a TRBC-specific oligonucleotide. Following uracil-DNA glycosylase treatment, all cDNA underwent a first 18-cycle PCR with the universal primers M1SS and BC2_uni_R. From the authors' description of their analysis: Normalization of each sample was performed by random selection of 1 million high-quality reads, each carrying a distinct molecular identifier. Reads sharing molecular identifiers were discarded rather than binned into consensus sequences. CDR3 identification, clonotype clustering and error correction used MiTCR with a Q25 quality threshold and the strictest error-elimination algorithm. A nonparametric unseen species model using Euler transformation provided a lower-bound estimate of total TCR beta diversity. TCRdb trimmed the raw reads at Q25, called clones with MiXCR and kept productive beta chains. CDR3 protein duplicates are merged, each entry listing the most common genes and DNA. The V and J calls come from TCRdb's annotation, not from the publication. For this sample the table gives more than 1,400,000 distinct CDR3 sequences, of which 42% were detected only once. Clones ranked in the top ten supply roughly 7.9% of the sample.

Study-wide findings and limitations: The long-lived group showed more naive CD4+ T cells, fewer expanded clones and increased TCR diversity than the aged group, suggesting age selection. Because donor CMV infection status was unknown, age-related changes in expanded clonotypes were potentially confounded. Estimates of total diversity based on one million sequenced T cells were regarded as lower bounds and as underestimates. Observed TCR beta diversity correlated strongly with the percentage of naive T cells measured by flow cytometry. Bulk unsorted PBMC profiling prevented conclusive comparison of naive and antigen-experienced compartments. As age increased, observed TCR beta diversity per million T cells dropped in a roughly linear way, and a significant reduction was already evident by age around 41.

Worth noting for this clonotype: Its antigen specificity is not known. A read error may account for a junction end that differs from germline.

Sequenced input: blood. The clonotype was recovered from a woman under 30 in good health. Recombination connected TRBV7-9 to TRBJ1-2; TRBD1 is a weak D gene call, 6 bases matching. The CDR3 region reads CPSSLLTGPNYGYTF. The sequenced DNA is TGTCCCAGCAGCTTACTGACAGGTCCTAACTATGGCTACACCTTC.